The sequence of this TCR beta chain was determined in a study of CD8 T cells in ankylosing spondylitis. Note on this clonotype: Antigen: not known. A read error may be the cause here, since a much bigger clone is one base away.

Scientists made TCR beta libraries using quantitative 5'-RACE with molecular barcodes. Via MiXCR, TCRdb re-called the 5' RACE reads, giving one row per CDR3 protein. The sample records 250,000 or so distinct CDR3 sequences, about 10% being singletons. Regarding the study as a whole: Matched ankylosing spondylitis synovial fluid reportedly contained a significantly enriched population of disease-linked clones.

The germline gives CDR1 SEHNR, CDR2 FQNEAQ (reference sequence). This CDR3 is 10 amino acids long. The specimen sequenced was blood, either unsorted or a sorted T cell fraction (not recorded which). The TCR originated in a male donor with ankylosing spondylitis or in good health (not recorded which). The chain links TRBV7-9 to TRBJ1-2; D remains ambiguous. For the CDR3, the DNA is TGTGGCGTCGGATTACATGACTACACCTTC. Translated, it gives CGVGLHDYTF. The full variable domain, rest sourced from reference TRBV7-9 and TRBJ1-2, is DTGVSQNPRHKITKRGQNVTFRCDPISEHNRLYWYRQTLGQGPEFLTYFQNEAQLEKSRLLSDRFSAERPKGSFSTLEIQRTEQGDSAMYLCGVGLHDYTFGSGTRLTVV.